The rows below give T cell receptor beta chains drawn from one sample of a study of regulatory T cells in long-lasting Graves disease. TCRdb analysed the multiplex PCR reads with MiXCR anew, one entry per CDR3 protein. The table lists roughly 610,000 distinct CDR3 sequences, 15% to 20% of them singletons. This sample was shared with a second study, whose subject was T cells in Graves' hyperthyroidism and ophthalmopathy.

The sample in question was peripheral blood mononuclear cells (PBMCs), obtained at new diagnosis, from a patient treated with antithyroid drugs. These receptors came from a woman aged 25 to 39 with Graves disease. Both conserved end residues are part of each CDR3. Each record gives: J gene, clone size, V gene, D gene, CDR3 DNA, CDR3 protein. D genes are given only for firm matches. Rows may omit the clone size; those that give it use once, few, many or a size class.

j_call: TRBJ2-1
clone_size: .
v_call: TRBV19
d_call: TRBD2
cdr3_nt: TGTGCCAGTAGTGCCGGGACTAGCGGGAACTCCTACAATGAGCAGTTCTTC
cdr3_aa: CASSAGTSGNSYNEQFF

j_call: TRBJ2-5
clone_size: many
v_call: TRBV6-5
d_call: .
cdr3_nt: TGTGCCAGCAGTTACTTTATCGGGGGCTGGGAGACCCAGTACTTC
cdr3_aa: CASSYFIGGWETQYF

j_call: TRBJ1-6
clone_size: .
v_call: TRBV3-1
d_call: .
cdr3_nt: TGTGCCAGCAGCCCCATGTTAGCCTCCAGTAATTCACCCCTCCACTTT
cdr3_aa: CASSPMLASSNSPLHF

j_call: TRBJ2-5
clone_size: .
v_call: TRBV20-1
d_call: TRBD2
cdr3_nt: TGCAGTGCGAGACTAGCGGGAGTCCAAGAGACCCAGTACTTC
cdr3_aa: CSARLAGVQETQYF

j_call: TRBJ2-6
clone_size: .
v_call: TRBV12-3/TRBV12-4
d_call: .
cdr3_nt: TGTGCCAGCAGTTTATTAAAATTCTCTGGGGCCAACGTCCTGACTTTC
cdr3_aa: CASSLLKFSGANVLTF

j_call: TRBJ1-4
clone_size: .
v_call: TRBV6-1
d_call: TRBD1
cdr3_nt: TGTGCCAGCAGTGTACAGGGGGCTTTTAATGAAAAACTGTTTTTT
cdr3_aa: CASSVQGAFNEKLFF

j_call: TRBJ1-1
clone_size: many
v_call: TRBV5-1
d_call: TRBD1
cdr3_nt: TGCGCCAGCAGCCTTGAAACAGGGGTGAACACTGAAGCTTTCTTT
cdr3_aa: CASSLETGVNTEAFF

j_call: TRBJ2-7
clone_size: many
v_call: TRBV7-2
d_call: TRBD1
cdr3_nt: TGTGCCAGCAGCTTCGCGACAGGGGGCTGGTCCTACGAGCAGTACTTC
cdr3_aa: CASSFATGGWSYEQYF

j_call: TRBJ1-5
clone_size: many
v_call: TRBV19
d_call: TRBD1
cdr3_nt: TGTGCCAGTAGGAAAGGACAGGGAAACAATCAGCCCCAGCATTTT
cdr3_aa: CASRKGQGNNQPQHF

j_call: TRBJ2-3
clone_size: many
v_call: TRBV7-2
d_call: TRBD1
cdr3_nt: TGTGCCAGCAGCCCGACAGGGAACCCGTATTTT
cdr3_aa: CASSPTGNPYF

j_call: TRBJ2-7
clone_size: .
v_call: TRBV19
d_call: TRBD2
cdr3_nt: TGTGCCAGTAGTATAGATCTTTCAAGCGGGAGAGGTTCCTACGAGCAGTACTTC
cdr3_aa: CASSIDLSSGRGSYEQYF

j_call: TRBJ2-7
clone_size: few
v_call: TRBV19
d_call: TRBD1
cdr3_nt: TGTGCCCCATGCGACCATGACAGGGCATCCCCATTC
cdr3_aa: CAPCDHDRASPF

j_call: TRBJ1-1
clone_size: .
v_call: TRBV6-1
d_call: .
cdr3_nt: TGTGCCAGCAGCGACCTAGTTGGGTACACTGAAGCTTTCTTT
cdr3_aa: CASSDLVGYTEAFF

j_call: TRBJ2-5
clone_size: few
v_call: TRBV10-3
d_call: .
cdr3_nt: TGTGCCATCAGTGAGCAGATGGAGACCCAGTACTTC
cdr3_aa: CAISEQMETQYF

j_call: TRBJ2-2
clone_size: few
v_call: TRBV28
d_call: .
cdr3_nt: TGTGCCAGCAGTTCCCCAGGTGGGGGAGCAACCGGGGAGCTGTTTTTT
cdr3_aa: CASSSPGGGATGELFF

j_call: TRBJ2-7
clone_size: many
v_call: TRBV2
d_call: .
cdr3_nt: TGTGCCAGCAGTGAAAGGCCCGTGTACGAGCAGTACTTC
cdr3_aa: CASSERPVYEQYF

j_call: TRBJ2-1
clone_size: many
v_call: TRBV11-2
d_call: .
cdr3_nt: TGTGCCAGCAGCTTAGGGGACTCGCAATACAATGAGCAGTTCTTC
cdr3_aa: CASSLGDSQYNEQFF

j_call: TRBJ1-2
clone_size: .
v_call: TRBV6-9
d_call: TRBD1
cdr3_nt: TGTGCCAGCACTTACGAAACGGACAGGGGGCGAGGTGGCTACACCTTC
cdr3_aa: CASTYETDRGRGGYTF

j_call: TRBJ2-5
clone_size: many
v_call: TRBV7-8
d_call: .
cdr3_nt: TGTGCCAGCTCGACCACCAGCTTTCAAGAGACCCAGTACTTC
cdr3_aa: CASSTTSFQETQYF

j_call: TRBJ2-1
clone_size: .
v_call: TRBV24-1
d_call: .
cdr3_nt: TGTGCCACCAGTGATTTGCGCAGCTACAATGAGCAGTTCTTC
cdr3_aa: CATSDLRSYNEQFF

j_call: TRBJ2-1
clone_size: many
v_call: TRBV2
d_call: .
cdr3_nt: TGTGCCAGCAGTGGGCCGTTAGACGGGCAGTTCTTC
cdr3_aa: CASSGPLDGQFF

j_call: TRBJ2-7
clone_size: many
v_call: TRBV10-3
d_call: .
cdr3_nt: TGTGCCATCGGAGCCGTATCCGAGCAGTACTTC
cdr3_aa: CAIGAVSEQYF

j_call: TRBJ2-1
clone_size: many
v_call: TRBV2
d_call: .
cdr3_nt: TGTGCCAGCAGTGAAGGGGGAAGCTTCTACAATGAGCAGTTCTTC
cdr3_aa: CASSEGGSFYNEQFF

j_call: TRBJ2-5
clone_size: many
v_call: TRBV20-1
d_call: .
cdr3_nt: TGCAGTGCTTCCCGGACAGTCCAAGAGACCCAGTACTTC
cdr3_aa: CSASRTVQETQYF

j_call: TRBJ2-5
clone_size: .
v_call: TRBV20-1
d_call: TRBD2
cdr3_nt: TGCAGTGCTATAGATGGCGGGGGGCGTCAAGAGACCCAGTACTTC
cdr3_aa: CSAIDGGGRQETQYF

j_call: TRBJ1-2
clone_size: many
v_call: TRBV7-3
d_call: .
cdr3_nt: TGTGCCAGCAGCTCCAGTAGAGGGGCAGGGCCTAGCTATGGCTACACCTTC
cdr3_aa: CASSSSRGAGPSYGYTF

j_call: TRBJ1-2
clone_size: many
v_call: TRBV20-1
d_call: .
cdr3_nt: TGCAGTGCTAGAGATCCCAGGGAGTATGGCTACACCTTC
cdr3_aa: CSARDPREYGYTF

j_call: TRBJ1-1
clone_size: .
v_call: TRBV5-1
d_call: .
cdr3_nt: TGCGCCAGCAGCCCCCAGACAGTAGTCATGAACACTGAAACTTTCTTT
cdr3_aa: CASSPQTVVMNTETFF

j_call: TRBJ1-1
clone_size: many
v_call: TRBV5-1
d_call: .
cdr3_nt: TGCGCCAGCAGCTTGTCACCTCAGGGAAACACTGAAGCTTTCTTT
cdr3_aa: CASSLSPQGNTEAFF

j_call: TRBJ2-7
clone_size: few
v_call: TRBV15
d_call: .
cdr3_nt: TGTGCCACCAGCATTTGGGGGAACGTCTACGAGCAGTACTTC
cdr3_aa: CATSIWGNVYEQYF

j_call: TRBJ1-2
clone_size: many
v_call: TRBV2
d_call: .
cdr3_nt: TGTGCCAGCAAGTTAACGGGAGCGCCTTATGGCTACACCTTC
cdr3_aa: CASKLTGAPYGYTF

j_call: TRBJ2-2
clone_size: few
v_call: TRBV9
d_call: .
cdr3_nt: TGTGCCAGCAGCGTTTTTAACACCGGGGAGCTGTTTTTT
cdr3_aa: CASSVFNTGELFF

j_call: TRBJ2-7
clone_size: many
v_call: TRBV18
d_call: TRBD1
cdr3_nt: TGTGCCAGCAGCCCGTCCCCGGGACAGAGCTACGAGCAGTACTTC
cdr3_aa: CASSPSPGQSYEQYF

j_call: TRBJ1-5
clone_size: once
v_call: TRBV5-8
d_call: TRBD1
cdr3_nt: TGTGCCAGCAGCACCATGAGGACAGGGTGGTGGAGCAATCAGCCCCAGCATTTT
cdr3_aa: CASSTMRTGWWSNQPQHF

j_call: TRBJ1-3
clone_size: .
v_call: TRBV7-6
d_call: .
cdr3_nt: TGTGCCAGCAGCTTAGCGTGGGGGCGATCTGGAAACACCATATATTTT
cdr3_aa: CASSLAWGRSGNTIYF

j_call: TRBJ1-5
clone_size: .
v_call: TRBV27
d_call: TRBD1
cdr3_nt: TGTGCCAGCAGGGACAGGGGGCGGGTATTAGATCAGCCCCAGCATTTT
cdr3_aa: CASRDRGRVLDQPQHF

j_call: TRBJ2-6
clone_size: .
v_call: TRBV28
d_call: .
cdr3_nt: TGTGCCAGCAGTTTGGGGCAGGGAAGATCTGGGGCCAACGTCCTGACTTTC
cdr3_aa: CASSLGQGRSGANVLTF

j_call: TRBJ1-5
clone_size: .
v_call: TRBV19
d_call: .
cdr3_nt: TGTGCCAGTAGTATCGGAGGGGGAAGTAATCAGCCCCAGCATTTT
cdr3_aa: CASSIGGGSNQPQHF

j_call: TRBJ2-2
clone_size: .
v_call: TRBV24-1
d_call: TRBD1
cdr3_nt: TGTGCCACCAGTGATTGGACAGGGTCGGTGAACACCGGGGAGCTGTTTTTT
cdr3_aa: CATSDWTGSVNTGELFF

j_call: TRBJ2-1
clone_size: .
v_call: TRBV9
d_call: TRBD2
cdr3_nt: TGTGCCAGCAGCGTAGAACTAGCGGGAGCAAGCAATGAGCAGTTCTTC
cdr3_aa: CASSVELAGASNEQFF

j_call: TRBJ1-1
clone_size: many
v_call: TRBV6-2/TRBV6-3
d_call: .
cdr3_nt: TGTGCCAGCAGATTTAGGGGGGGGGAAGCTTTCTTT
cdr3_aa: CASRFRGGEAFF

j_call: TRBJ2-3
clone_size: many
v_call: TRBV27
d_call: .
cdr3_nt: TGTGCCAGAGTTAAATGGCGCAACGCACCAGATACGCAGTATTTT
cdr3_aa: CARVKWRNAPDTQYF

j_call: TRBJ2-5
clone_size: many
v_call: TRBV2
d_call: .
cdr3_nt: TGTGCCAGCAGCCTAGACAGGCCTCAAGAGACCCAGTACTTC
cdr3_aa: CASSLDRPQETQYF

j_call: TRBJ2-1
clone_size: few
v_call: TRBV6-2/TRBV6-3
d_call: TRBD1
cdr3_nt: TGTGCCAGCAGGAGAGACAGGGGGCTTTATGGTGAGCAGTTCTTC
cdr3_aa: CASRRDRGLYGEQFF

j_call: TRBJ2-1
clone_size: .
v_call: TRBV4-1
d_call: TRBD2
cdr3_nt: TGCGCCAGCAGCCTTACTACACTAGCGAATGAGCAGTTCTTC
cdr3_aa: CASSLTTLANEQFF

j_call: TRBJ2-7
clone_size: many
v_call: TRBV12-3/TRBV12-4
d_call: TRBD1
cdr3_nt: TGTGCCAGCAGTCCGGGACAGCGTATCGACGAGCAGTACTTC
cdr3_aa: CASSPGQRIDEQYF

j_call: TRBJ2-1
clone_size: many
v_call: TRBV28
d_call: TRBD2
cdr3_nt: TGTGCCAGCAAGGCGGGAGGGCGGAATGAGCAGTTCTTC
cdr3_aa: CASKAGGRNEQFF

j_call: TRBJ1-6
clone_size: many
v_call: TRBV5-1
d_call: .
cdr3_nt: TGCGCCAGCAGCCCAGGGAATTCACCCCTCCACTTT
cdr3_aa: CASSPGNSPLHF

j_call: TRBJ1-5
clone_size: .
v_call: TRBV24-1
d_call: .
cdr3_nt: TGTGCCACCAGTGATGTTAGCAATCAGCCCCAGCATTTT
cdr3_aa: CATSDVSNQPQHF

j_call: TRBJ2-7
clone_size: many
v_call: TRBV2
d_call: .
cdr3_nt: TGTGCCAGCAGTGACAATGACCCCCCAGCCTACGAGCAGTACTTC
cdr3_aa: CASSDNDPPAYEQYF

j_call: TRBJ2-1
clone_size: many
v_call: TRBV7-3
d_call: TRBD2
cdr3_nt: TGTGCCAGCAGCCCGCAAACTCGACTAGCGGGGAGGAATGAGCAGTTCTTC
cdr3_aa: CASSPQTRLAGRNEQFF

j_call: TRBJ2-5
clone_size: many
v_call: TRBV27
d_call: .
cdr3_nt: TGTGCCAGCACCGATCAAGAGACCCAGTACTTC
cdr3_aa: CASTDQETQYF

j_call: TRBJ1-4
clone_size: .
v_call: TRBV5-1
d_call: .
cdr3_nt: TGCGCCAGCAGCTTGGCGAAACTGTTTTTT
cdr3_aa: CASSLAKLFF

j_call: TRBJ1-1
clone_size: .
v_call: TRBV7-3
d_call: .
cdr3_nt: TGTGCCAGCAGCTTATCCCCAGGGAGTTTCACTGAAGCTTTCTTT
cdr3_aa: CASSLSPGSFTEAFF

j_call: TRBJ2-1
clone_size: few
v_call: TRBV7-7
d_call: TRBD2
cdr3_nt: TGTGCTAGCAGCTTCAGCGGGGACCAAAACAATGAGCAGTTCTTC
cdr3_aa: CASSFSGDQNNEQFF

j_call: TRBJ2-1
clone_size: few
v_call: TRBV27
d_call: TRBD2
cdr3_nt: TGTGCCAGCAGACAAGCCAGCGGGAGAATCCCCCATGAGCAGTTCTTC
cdr3_aa: CASRQASGRIPHEQFF

j_call: TRBJ1-1
clone_size: many
v_call: TRBV2
d_call: .
cdr3_nt: TGTGCCAGCAGGTTCAGGGATTTGAACACTGAAGCTTTCTTT
cdr3_aa: CASRFRDLNTEAFF

j_call: TRBJ2-1
clone_size: .
v_call: TRBV3-1
d_call: TRBD1
cdr3_nt: TGTGCCAGCAGCACCGACAGGGGCACCTACAATGAGCAGTTCTTC
cdr3_aa: CASSTDRGTYNEQFF

j_call: TRBJ2-5
clone_size: .
v_call: TRBV5-4
d_call: .
cdr3_nt: TGTGCCAGCAGGGCCACCGGGACGGCCAAGACCCAGTACTTC
cdr3_aa: CASRATGTAKTQYF